Listed below are T cell receptor beta chains from one sample, sequenced in a study of regulatory T cells in long-lasting Graves disease. Using its own MiXCR run on the multiplex PCR reads, TCRdb lists one record per CDR3 protein. The sample records fewer than 350,000 distinct CDR3 sequences, about a sixth being singletons. Material: peripheral blood mononuclear cells (PBMCs), obtained at new diagnosis, from a patient treated with antithyroid drugs. The receptors shown here come from a female donor with Graves disease. CDR3s leave out the opening cysteine and the closing phenylalanine or tryptophan.

TRBV5-1 | ASSSDGPNYGYT
TRBV2 | ASSDLGGNTKDTQY
TRBV7-2 | ASSLEGDTGELF
TRBV20-1 | SASRQGTGNYGYT
TRBV3-1 | ASSRTGQGGGYT
TRBV6-1 | ASSPATAGNTIY
TRBV24-1 | ATRAGLDGAGELF
TRBV11-3 | ASSLGQGSGEQY
TRBV19 | ASSIGQGANEKPF
TRBV20-1 | SAAQAGRSYEQY
TRBV4-2 | ASSQVALAGTDTQY
TRBV6-5 | ASSYGAGWVYEQY
TRBV19 | ASSILAGGPHTQY
TRBV3-1 | ASSHPRGSGETQY
TRBV7-2 | ASSWGAYNEQF
TRBV12-3/TRBV12-4 | ASSLGGTANYGYT
TRBV6-2/TRBV6-3 | ASSRGLAEIYNEQF
TRBV11-2 | ASSLLGGMNTEAF
TRBV11-2 | ASSKRAGGPGELF
TRBV7-3 | ASSLGPGELF
TRBV5-5 | ASSLAGHSYEQY
TRBV11-3 | ASSLDLAGGSYNEQF
TRBV19 | ASSRGPQETQY
TRBV2 | ASRETGTGINQPQH
TRBV2 | ASRWEGNTIY
TRBV30 | AWSVLSGRGRAGELF
TRBV14 | ASSQVRLPIEDNEQF
TRBV2 | ASSPTVNTEAF